The 20 T cell receptor beta chains given below trace back to one sample, sequenced in a study of blood T cell repertoires in COVID-19. Data came from immunoSEQ multiplex PCR; TCRdb stores just in-frame clones and leaves some out. Among under 300,000 clones listed, 65% to 90% were seen once. The specimen sequenced was peripheral blood. Source of these receptors: a human donor in a cohort sampled during active COVID-19.

The rearrangement joins TRBV3-1 (or the pseudogene TRBV3-2) to TRBJ2-7; D is undetermined. Trimming took off 4 bases at V and 2 bases at J, with 12 bases between the two ends. This CDR3 contains 14 residues. Germline V gene lookup returns CDR1 LGHDT and CDR2 YNNKEL (reference sequence). The CDR3 DNA follows: TGTGCCAGCAGCCGGCACCCTCTTACCTACGAGCAGTACTTC. This gives the protein CASSRHPLTYEQYF.

The chain employs TRBV19 and TRBJ2-7, with D possibly being TRBD2 (6 bases). Trimming took off 3 bases at V and 6 bases at J, with 15 bases between the two ends. Germline CDR1 is LNHDA and CDR2 is SQIVND (reference sequence). CDR3 length equals 14 residues. The CDR3: CASSMNARRGEQYF. CDR3 nucleotides: TGTGCCAGTAGTATGAATGCGAGGAGGGGCGAGCAGTACTTC.

This chain joins TRBV3-1 (or the pseudogene TRBV3-2) and TRBJ2-1; 7 bases line up with TRBD2. Germline CDR1 LGHDT, CDR2 YNNKEL (reference sequence). The CDR3 loop spans 14 amino acids. V lost 6 bases and J lost 5; bases outside the gene matches: 7. The CDR3 region has the DNA TGTGCCAGCAGAGTGGGAGGGCTGAACAATGAGCAGTTCTTC. Protein: CASRVGGLNNEQFF.

J is TRBJ1-1 and V is TRBV5-6; D not certain. CDR1 and CDR2 from the germline V gene are SGHDT and YYEEEE. V was shortened by 3 bases and J by 1 base, with 13 bases between the two germline ends. The CDR3 loop spans 15 amino acids. The CDR3 nucleotides read TGTGCCAGCAGCTCCGAGTTCCTGTCGAACACTGAAGCTTTCTTT. Translating gives CASSSEFLSNTEAFF.

The J gene is TRBJ2-1, the V gene TRBV9; D is unresolved. CDR1 is SGDLS and CDR2 is YYNGEE in the germline V gene. V lost 0 bases and J lost 12, with 10 bases in between. This CDR3 is built from 12 residues. CDR3 protein: CASSVAGRTQFF. Here the CDR3 DNA reads TGTGCCAGCAGCGTAGCGGGTCGTACGCAGTTCTTC.

DNA of the CDR3: TGTGCCAGCAGTTTATTCCGGGCTGAAGCTTTCTTT. It is translated as CASSLFRAEAFF. The J gene is TRBJ1-1, the V gene TRBV28; no firm D call. This CDR3 contains 12 residues. Germline CDR1 MDHEN, CDR2 SYDVKM. The V gene lost 1 base and the J gene lost 6 bases, with 6 bases spanning the gap.

The chain links TRBV2 to TRBJ1-6, with D possibly TRBD1 on 5 matching bases. Trimming left V 6 bases short and J 7 bases short, with 16 bases between. This CDR3 has 15 amino acids. In germline, CDR1 is SNHLY, CDR2 FYNNEI. CDR3 in DNA: TGTGCCAGCAGGGGCTCCGACAGTAAAAATTCACCCCTCCACTTT. It yields the protein CASRGSDSKNSPLHF.

V usage is TRBV25-1 and J usage is TRBJ1-2, with D unresolved. Germline V CDR1 and CDR2: MGHDK, SYGVNS. The ends were cut back, 6 bases at V and 6 bases at J, with 8 bases in the middle. The CDR3 is 11 amino acids. CDR3 in DNA: TGTGCCAGCAGACGGTTGGATGGCTACACCTTC. Its protein is CASRRLDGYTF.

The chain combines TRBV5-1 with TRBJ2-5; a possible D gene is TRBD1 (5 bases). CDR1 and CDR2 from the germline V gene are SGHRS and YFSETQ. The CDR3 is made up of 16 amino acids. Deletions cut 2 bases from V and 1 base from J, with 15 bases between. The CDR3 protein is CASSLSQQASQETQYF. The CDR3 DNA is TGCGCCAGCAGCTTATCCCAACAGGCGAGCCAAGAGACCCAGTACTTC.

The chain is built from TRBV24-1 and TRBJ2-1; tentatively, D is TRBD2 (5 bases). This CDR3 is 15 amino acids long. In germline, CDR1 is KGHDR, CDR2 SFDVKD. Trimming removed 4 bases from V and 2 bases from J, with 11 bases in between. CDR3 protein: CATSEADGAYNEQFF. Here the CDR3 DNA reads TGTGCCACCAGTGAAGCGGATGGGGCCTACAATGAGCAGTTCTTC.

The chain uses TRBV9 and TRBJ2-5; 8 bases are shared with TRBD2. V shed 7 bases and J 5 bases; nucleotides not matched to a gene: 13. Germline V lookup: CDR1 SGDLS, CDR2 YYNGEE. The CDR3 sequence is 15 residues long. CDR3 sequence: CASSQGLVTPETQYF. The CDR3 DNA reads as TGTGCCAGCTCCCAGGGACTAGTAACCCCGGAGACCCAGTACTTC.

This chain connects TRBV29-1 to TRBJ2-7; 12 bases map to TRBD2. J gave up 9 bases and V 6 bases, and 9 bases lay outside the gene matches. The CDR3 length is 13 residues. Germline V gene sequence: CDR1 SQVTM, CDR2 ANQGSEA. CDR3: CSVETSGSSSQYF. CDR3 nucleotides: TGCAGCGTAGAGACTAGCGGGAGCTCCTCGCAGTACTTC.

This chain uses TRBV3-1 (or the pseudogene TRBV3-2) with TRBJ2-1, with 10 nucleotides matching TRBD2. The CDR3 has 11 amino acids. Germline V gene data show CDR1 as LGHDT and CDR2 as YNNKEL (reference sequence). V dropped 5 bases and J dropped 15; count of bases not matched to a gene: 4. This chain's CDR3 is CASSSGLARFF. The CDR3 DNA is TGTGCCAGCAGCTCGGGACTAGCGAGGTTCTTC.

The V gene is TRBV28, the J gene TRBJ1-5; 7 bases map to TRBD1. The CDR3 length is 15 residues. The germline V gene has CDR1 MDHEN and CDR2 SYDVKM. The V and J ends lost 6 bases and 6 bases, in that order; junction bases with no gene match: 11. The CDR3 reads CASRKGASGGQPQHF. In nucleotides, the CDR3 is TGTGCCAGCAGAAAGGGGGCTTCGGGCGGTCAGCCCCAGCATTTT.

This rearrangement joins TRBV7-3 to TRBJ2-7, with 9 bases matching TRBD2. The germline gives CDR1 SGHTA, CDR2 FQGTGA. Trimming removed 3 bases from V and 4 bases from J; junction bases left unmatched: 10. This CDR3 is 16 amino acids long. CDR3 DNA: TGTGCCAGCAGCTTGTTCGTTGCGGGAGGGCTATACGAGCAGTACTTC. Amino acids: CASSLFVAGGLYEQYF.

The rearrangement uses TRBV27 and TRBJ2-1, with 10 bases identical to TRBD1. The trim removed 4 bases at V and 4 bases at J, leaving 7 bases unmatched. Germline CDR1 and CDR2: MNHEY and SMNVEV (reference sequence). This CDR3 is built from 16 residues. CDR3 nucleotides: TGTGCCAGCAGTTCTTACGGACAGGGGGGATACAATGAGCAGTTCTTC. Its protein product is CASSSYGQGGYNEQFF.

The V call is TRBV28, the J call TRBJ2-7; D ambiguous. The CDR3 is made up of 8 amino acids. Germline assignment: CDR1 MDHEN and CDR2 SYDVKM. CDR3 sequence: CKLHEQYF. In DNA form, the CDR3 reads TGTAAGCTCCACGAGCAGTACTTC.

The chain has TRBV24-1 and TRBJ2-7, with 9 bases that match TRBD2. CDR3 length equals 15 residues. CDR1 is KGHDR, CDR2 SFDVKD, per germline. V trimming: 4 bases; J trimming: 7 bases; junction bases outside the gene matches: 10. The CDR3 loop is CATSDPTSGGEEQYF. The CDR3 nucleotides are TGTGCCACCAGTGACCCGACTAGCGGTGGAGAGGAGCAGTACTTC.

V is TRBV20-1 and J is TRBJ2-5; D perhaps matches TRBD2 (5 bases). The CDR3 contains 11 residues. CDR1 and CDR2 from the germline V gene are DFQATT and SNEGSKA (reference sequence). V was clipped by 6 bases and J by 5 bases, with 10 bases between them. The CDR3 spells CSARPGETQYF. The CDR3 bases are TGCAGTGCGAGGCCGGGGGAGACCCAGTACTTC.

V and J are TRBV5-1 and TRBJ1-6; D is perhaps TRBD1 (5 bases). The V end lost 2 bases, the J end lost 6 bases, and 12 bases lay between the germline ends. The CDR3 sequence is 15 residues long. CDR1 SGHRS and CDR2 YFSETQ come from the germline V gene. Written as DNA, the CDR3 is TGCGCCAGCAGCTTTACGCAGGGCTCTAATTCACCCCTCCACTTT. Translation: CASSFTQGSNSPLHF.